The next 20 T cell receptor beta chains were all read from a single sample in a study of human T cells and chemical hapten exposure. TCRdb recomputed calls from the RACE reads with MiXCR, one row per CDR3 protein. The sample holds some 91,000 distinct CDR3 sequences; roughly a quarter are singletons and the top ten take over 9%. Time point meaning: patch test 3, about 24 weeks after DPC sensitization. As to treatment: therapeutic diphenylcyclopropenone sensitization with weekly scalp DPC. The source material was whole blood, sampled in connection with sensitization to the hapten diphenylcyclopropenone (DPC). These receptors all come from a man aged 40-50 years with alopecia areata. Some clones in this sample may be carry-over from other donors' samples.

This clonotype was detected only once. This chain joins TRBV12-3 or TRBV12-4 and TRBJ2-7; no clear D. There are 14 residues in the CDR3. V was cut by 6 bases and J by 5 bases, with 17 bases left in between. The DNA of the CDR3 is TGTGCCAGCAGCCCCCGCGAGATCCGTCACGAGCAGTACTTC. Its translation: CASSPREIRHEQYF.

The genes are TRBV12-3 or TRBV12-4 and TRBJ1-4, with D unresolved. The germline V and J ends were trimmed by 7 bases and 8 bases, with 14 bases remaining between them. This CDR3 comprises 13 residues. The CDR3 region is CASTRALGEKLFF. The CDR3 DNA is TGTGCCAGCACTAGGGCACTAGGGGAAAAACTGTTTTTT.

Many counts were recorded for this clonotype. The chain recombines TRBV10-3 with TRBJ2-5, with TRBD2 as a possible D gene (6 bases). The germline V and J ends were trimmed by 4 bases and 2 bases, with 14 bases remaining between them. The CDR3 extends over 15 amino acids. Germline assignment: CDR1 ENHRY and CDR2 SYGVKD. DNA of the CDR3: TGTGCCATCAGTGGGAGGGGTAGTGGTCAAGAGACCCAGTACTTC. Protein product: CAISGRGSGQETQYF.

On this clonotype itself: An end of the junction differs from the germline gene, which may be a read error. This chain connects TRBV7-9 to TRBJ2-7; TRBD1 agrees at 8 bases. CDR1 is SEHNR, CDR2 FQNEAQ, per germline (reference sequence). The CDR3 length is 14 residues. Here the CDR3 reads CASSLVAVGDRTFF. The CDR3, as DNA: TGTGCCAGCAGCTTAGTAGCAGTCGGGGACAGGACTTTCTTC.

The chain links TRBV6-5 to TRBJ2-1; D not resolved. V was pared by 6 bases and J by 8 bases, with 17 bases between. The CDR3 runs 14 residues. Per the germline V gene, CDR1 is MNHEY and CDR2 is SVGAGI. CDR3 coding DNA: TGTGCCAGCAGCCGACGTGGTAGTGGGGATGAGCAGTTCTTC. The encoded protein is CASSRRGSGDEQFF.

The J gene is TRBJ1-3, the V gene TRBV6-5; TRBD1 matches at 8 bases. The V segment lost 10 bases and the J segment 0 bases; nucleotides outside the gene matches: 5. This CDR3 is built from 14 residues. CDR1 is MNHEY, CDR2 SVGAGI, per germline. The CDR3 here is CATGTGTSGNTIYF. The CDR3 bases are TGTGCCACCGGGACAGGAACCTCTGGAAACACCATATATTTT.

CDR3 amino acids: CASSYGLAGSTDTQYF. CDR3 DNA sequence: TGTGCCAGCAGTTACGGACTAGCGGGGAGCACAGATACGCAGTATTTT. V and J are TRBV27 and TRBJ2-3; 12 bases align to TRBD2. V lost 4 bases and J lost 0; bases outside the gene matches: 2. The CDR3 runs 16 residues. The germline V gene encodes CDR1 MNHEY and CDR2 SMNVEV (reference sequence).

The chain couples TRBV15 to TRBJ1-4, with TRBD1 matching 11 bases. V dropped 3 bases and J dropped 7; count of bases not matched to a gene: 4. The CDR3 has 15 amino acids. The germline CDR1 and CDR2 sequences are LNHNV and YYDKDF (reference sequence). CDR3 loop: CATSRAGTGGEKLFF. In DNA, the CDR3 is TGTGCCACCAGCAGGGCCGGGACAGGGGGTGAAAAACTGTTTTTT. Based on the CDR3 plus reference TRBV15 and TRBJ1-4, the full variable domain is DAMVIQNPRYQVTQFGKPVTLSCSQTLNHNVMYWYQQKSSQAPKLLFHYYDKDFNNEADTPDNFQSRRPNTSFCFLDIRSPGLGDTAMYLCATSRAGTGGEKLFFGSGTQLSVL.

This clonotype came up a few times. The chain couples TRBV28 to TRBJ2-7; 8 positions match TRBD2. Unmatched junction bases numbered 7, after V lost 7 bases and J lost 2 bases. CDR3 length equals 14 residues. In germline, CDR1 is MDHEN, CDR2 SYDVKM. The CDR3 nucleotides read TGTGCCAGCAACTTTACTAGCGGACCCTACGAGCAGTACTTC. It codes for CASNFTSGPYEQYF.

This clonotype was observed once. The chain has TRBV28 and TRBJ1-6; tentative D call: TRBD1 (5 bases). CDR1 and CDR2 from the germline V gene are MDHEN and SYDVKM. The CDR3 extends over 15 amino acids. V was shortened by 3 bases and J by 8 bases, with 14 bases between the two germline ends. DNA for the CDR3: TGTGCCAGCAGTTTGAAAGGGGTTTTGGATTCACCCCTCCACTTT. It translates to CASSLKGVLDSPLHF.

This clonotype showed up just once. J is TRBJ1-1 and V is TRBV12-3 or TRBV12-4; D is uncertain. V shed 4 bases and J shed 3 bases, with 12 bases lying between them. The CDR3 spans 14 residues. Written as DNA, the CDR3 is TGTGCCAGCAGTTCCTCCCCTTTATACACTGAAGCTTTCTTT. This gives the protein CASSSSPLYTEAFF.

The V call is TRBV21-1, the J call TRBJ2-7. TRBV21-1 is classified as a pseudogene. CDR3 length: 11 residues. CDR3 loop: CASSPRYEQYF. Here the CDR3 DNA reads TGTGCCAGCAGCCCCCGCTACGAGCAGTACTTC.

This clonotype was detected a few times. The chain carries TRBV5-1 and TRBJ2-2, with TRBD2 identical over 8 bases. The ends lost 3 bases at V and 4 bases at J; junction bases unmatched: 2. Per germline, CDR1 SGHRS and CDR2 YFSETQ. This CDR3 comprises 14 residues. CDR3 in amino acids: CASSWGLGTGELFF. In DNA form, the CDR3 reads TGCGCCAGCAGCTGGGGACTAGGCACCGGGGAGCTGTTTTTT. Based on the CDR3 plus reference TRBV5-1 and TRBJ2-2, the full variable domain is KAGVTQTPRYLIKTRGQQVTLSCSPISGHRSVSWYQQTPGQGLQFLFEYFSETQRNKGNFPGRFSGRQFSNSRSEMNVSTLELGDSALYLCASSWGLGTGELFFGEGSRLTVL.

The J gene is TRBJ1-1, the V gene TRBV20-1; maybe TRBD1 (5 bases). The germline CDR1 and CDR2 sequences are DFQATT and SNEGSKA (reference sequence). The CDR3 extends over 13 amino acids. V gave up 2 bases and J gave up 1 base, with 8 bases separating them. CDR3 bases: TGCAGTGCTAGACGACAGACGAACACTGAAGCTTTCTTT. Protein sequence: CSARRQTNTEAFF.

This chain links TRBV14 with TRBJ2-2; the D is unclear. The length of the CDR3 is 18 residues. Germline V CDR1 and CDR2: SGHDN, FVKESK. Trimming shortened V by 0 bases and J by 0 bases, and 14 bases separated the two germline ends. CDR3 in DNA: TGTGCCAGCAGCCAAGATGGGCTACGTGTACCGAACACCGGGGAGCTGTTTTTT. It yields the protein CASSQDGLRVPNTGELFF. Full variable domain (missing parts from reference TRBV14 and TRBJ2-2): EAGVTQFPSHSVIEKGQTVTLRCDPISGHDNLYWYRRVMGKEIKFLLHFVKESKQDESGMPNNRFLAERTGGTYSTLKVQPAELEDSGVYFCASSQDGLRVPNTGELFFGEGSRLTVL.

The chain employs TRBV18 and TRBJ1-1; D is undetermined. This CDR3 is built from 13 residues. The germline gives CDR1 KGHSH, CDR2 LQKENI. The V gene lost 4 bases and the J gene lost 3 bases, with 9 bases spanning the gap. The CDR3 sequence is CASSLLKDTEAFF. In DNA form, the CDR3 reads TGTGCCAGCTCACTTCTTAAGGACACTGAAGCTTTCTTT.

The chain carries TRBV6-6 and TRBJ2-2; 10 bases map to TRBD1. The CDR3 has 19 residues. The V segment lost 6 bases and the J segment 0 bases; nucleotides outside the gene matches: 13. Per the germline V gene, CDR1 is MNHNY and CDR2 is SVGAGI (reference sequence). The CDR3 protein is CASRTGTGVTTSNTGELFF. The CDR3 DNA sequence: TGTGCCAGCAGGACCGGGACAGGGGTTACTACCTCGAACACCGGGGAGCTGTTTTTT.

This rearrangement joins TRBV21-1 to TRBJ2-7; TRBD2, the table's D call, was not compared with the DNA. TRBV21-1 is recorded as a pseudogene. The CDR3 loop spans 16 amino acids. The CDR3 bases are TGTGCCAGCAGCCTCCCAAGAGGGACTCGGGCTTACGAGCAGTACTTC. Encoded protein: CASSLPRGTRAYEQYF.

In its sample, this clonotype was seen a few times. The chain employs TRBV11-2 and TRBJ1-5; D gene ambiguous. Trimming took off 4 bases at V and 1 base at J, with 11 bases between the two ends. The CDR3 spans 15 residues. CDR1 is SGHAT, CDR2 FQNNGV, per germline. The CDR3: CASSSTSGSNQPQHF. CDR3 sequence (DNA): TGTGCCAGCAGCTCGACATCGGGGAGCAATCAGCCCCAGCATTTT. Full variable domain (rest looked up from reference TRBV11-2 and TRBJ1-5): EAGVAQSPRYKIIEKRQSVAFWCNPISGHATLYWYQQILGQGPKLLIQFQNNGVVDDSQLPKDRFSAERLKGVDSTLKIQPAKLEDSAVYLCASSSTSGSNQPQHFGDGTRLSIL.

V usage is TRBV6-5 and J usage is TRBJ1-3, with D possibly matching TRBD1 (6 bases). The length of the CDR3 is 17 residues. Trimming stripped 2 bases from V and 6 bases from J, with 20 bases between. The germline V gene encodes CDR1 MNHEY and CDR2 SVGAGI. This CDR3 reads CASSYDGGSGVKNTIYF. The CDR3 bases are TGTGCCAGCAGTTACGACGGAGGATCAGGGGTTAAAAACACCATATATTTT.